This entry describes one TCR beta chain. This clone was found once. No cognate antigen has been identified for it. Within one base of it there is no much larger clone, and no base qualities were kept. The immunoSEQ Assay, a bias-controlled multiplex PCR, was used to amplify TCRbeta CDR3 regions from genomic DNA. On the study's bioinformatics: Within the assay, amplification of reference gene primers was used to estimate how many nucleated cells each sample contained. To quantify the absolute abundance of each unique TCRbeta CDR3 rearrangement, sequence reads were collapsed and filtered. Productive Simpson clonality was computed per sample as the square root of Simpson's diversity index over productive rearrangements. This is the immuneACCESS table as TCRdb keeps it, with only in-frame sequences that have V and J called. A part of the clones is gone; compared with another copy, unresolved V genes explain less than half, and the rest is unexplained. V and J calls and clone size are copied from that table; D and trimming were computed from the DNA. The sample yields fewer than 120,000 clones; approximately 70% were counted once. The ten most abundant clones make up around 7.3% of the sample.

Trimming at the junction amounts to 4 bases on V and 4 bases on J, and the germline ends lie 7 bases apart. Taken from the germline V gene, the CDR1 and CDR2 loops are SGHTA and FQGNSA. The CDR3 has 13 amino acids, counting the end cysteine and phenylalanine. Of all the DNA, just the CDR3 is kept, 39 bases in frame from base 1. Collaborating institutions collected whole blood in K2EDTA tubes following their own protocols. For TCRbeta analysis, collaborators shipped samples in one of three forms: frozen whole blood, isolated PBMCs, or DNA extracted from either of those sample types. The data originate from a study of blood T cell repertoires in COVID-19 (dated by TCRdb to about 2020). Turning to the overall study: Collaborator samples came from the United States, Italy and Spain and covered acute and convalescent phases of COVID-19. Samples were obtained from the ongoing ImmuneRACE study (first 160 participants) and from over a thousand subjects provided by 6 global collaborators. The repertoires were released in a freely available public database meant as a resource for research on the immune response to SARS-CoV-2. A de-identified subject ID, COVID-19 status, age in years and sex were almost always included in the sample metadata. The prospective study material was composed of cDNA or gDNA derived from T cells, B-cell-depleted T cells, or PBMCs. Where available, HLA class I and class II types were taken from metadata supplied by the sample provider and were not determined by assay-based typing. Deeply sampled blood TCRbeta repertoires from subjects exposed to, actively infected with, or recovered from COVID-19 were included in the dataset. Study-wide findings and limitations: The amount of clinical and demographic metadata varied by source and participant and was provided uncurated.

This receptor chain uses TRBV7-2 and TRBJ2-2; the D gene is possibly TRBD2, with 5 bases matching. Material: peripheral blood. This TCR was recovered from a woman aged 55-75 years with acute or convalescent COVID-19. The nucleotide sequence is TGTGCCAGCAGCTCGGGATTCACCGGGGAGCTGTTTTTT. This is translated as CASSSGFTGELFF.